This T cell receptor (beta chain) was sequenced in a study of shared clonotypes between healthy human individuals. TCRdb keeps only in-frame clones here, not all; method: immunoSEQ multiplex PCR. The table shows 2 million to 2.5 million clones, with 90% to 96% occurring only once. Participating donors were healthy, HIV-negative adults free of recent acute infections or vaccinations. CDR1 MDHEN and CDR2 SYDVKM come from the germline V gene. V was pared by 1 base and J by 7 bases, with 25 bases between. The CDR3 has 19 amino acids. The rearrangement joins TRBV28 to TRBJ1-4, with a weak D call TRBD1 (6 bases). Material: naive CD4+ T cells sorted from blood. Subset here: CD45RA+ positively selected. This receptor was identified in a man aged 18 to 29 in good health. The CDR3 loop reads CASSLFRLGGDIGFEKLFF. CDR3 nucleotide sequence: TGTGCCAGCAGTTTATTTAGACTAGGCGGGGACATCGGATTTGAAAAACTGTTTTTT.